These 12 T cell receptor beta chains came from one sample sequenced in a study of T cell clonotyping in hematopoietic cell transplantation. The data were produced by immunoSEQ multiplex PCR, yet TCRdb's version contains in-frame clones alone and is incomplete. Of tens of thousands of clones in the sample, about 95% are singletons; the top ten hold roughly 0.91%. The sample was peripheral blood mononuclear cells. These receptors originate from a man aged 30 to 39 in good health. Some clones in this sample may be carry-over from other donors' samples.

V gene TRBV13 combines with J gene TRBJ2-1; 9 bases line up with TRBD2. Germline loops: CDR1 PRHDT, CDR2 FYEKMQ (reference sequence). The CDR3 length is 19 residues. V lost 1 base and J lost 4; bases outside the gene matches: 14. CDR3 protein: CASSLDAVLAGRKYNEQFF. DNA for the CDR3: TGTGCCAGCAGCTTAGACGCCGTACTAGCGGGCCGGAAATACAATGAGCAGTTCTTC.

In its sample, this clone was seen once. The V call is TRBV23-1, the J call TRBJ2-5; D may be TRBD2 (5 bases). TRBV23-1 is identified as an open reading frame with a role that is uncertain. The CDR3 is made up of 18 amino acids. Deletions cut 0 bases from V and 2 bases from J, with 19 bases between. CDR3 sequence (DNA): TGCGCCAGCAGTCAATCGTTAAAGCCCACCTCGGGGCAAGAGACCCAGTACTTC. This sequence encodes CASSQSLKPTSGQETQYF.

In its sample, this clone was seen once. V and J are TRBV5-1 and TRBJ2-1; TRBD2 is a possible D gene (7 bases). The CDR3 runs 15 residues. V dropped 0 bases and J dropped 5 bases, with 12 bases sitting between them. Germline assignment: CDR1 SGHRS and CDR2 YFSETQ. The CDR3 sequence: CASSLGGGGNNEQFF. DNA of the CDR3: TGCGCCAGCAGCTTGGGGGGCGGGGGCAACAATGAGCAGTTCTTC.

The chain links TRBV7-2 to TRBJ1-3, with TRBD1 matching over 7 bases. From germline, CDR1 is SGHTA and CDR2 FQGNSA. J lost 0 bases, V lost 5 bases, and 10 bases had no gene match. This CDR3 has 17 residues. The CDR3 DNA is TGTGCCAGCAGCAGGATCGGGACAGTACACTCTGGAAACACCATATATTTT. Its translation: CASSRIGTVHSGNTIYF.

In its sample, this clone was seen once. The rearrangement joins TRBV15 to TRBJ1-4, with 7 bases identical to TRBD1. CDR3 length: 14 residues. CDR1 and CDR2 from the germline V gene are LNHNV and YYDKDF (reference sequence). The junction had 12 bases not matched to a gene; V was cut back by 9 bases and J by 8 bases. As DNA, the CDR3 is TGTGCCACGTACAACGACAGGGTTGGGGAAAAACTGTTTTTT. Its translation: CATYNDRVGEKLFF.

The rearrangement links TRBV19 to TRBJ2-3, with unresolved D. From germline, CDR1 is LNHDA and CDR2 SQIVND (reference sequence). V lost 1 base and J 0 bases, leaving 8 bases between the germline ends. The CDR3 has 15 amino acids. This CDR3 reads CASSIAGISTDTQYF. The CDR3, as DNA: TGTGCCAGTAGTATAGCGGGTATTAGCACAGATACGCAGTATTTT.

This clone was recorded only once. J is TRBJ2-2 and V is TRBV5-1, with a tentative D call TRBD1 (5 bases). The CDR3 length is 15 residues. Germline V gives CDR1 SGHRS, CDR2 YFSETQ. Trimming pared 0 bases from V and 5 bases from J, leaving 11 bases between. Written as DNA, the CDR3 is TGCGCCAGCAGCTTGGGGTCAAGGGGTACCGGGGAGCTGTTTTTT. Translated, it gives CASSLGSRGTGELFF.

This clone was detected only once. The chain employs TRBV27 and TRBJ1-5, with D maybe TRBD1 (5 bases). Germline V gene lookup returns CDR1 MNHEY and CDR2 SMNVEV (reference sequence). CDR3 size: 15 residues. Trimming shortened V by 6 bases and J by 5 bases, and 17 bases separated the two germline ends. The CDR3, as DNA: TGTGCCAGCAGACCGGGACGGGTCCTACATCAGCCCCAGCATTTT. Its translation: CASRPGRVLHQPQHF.

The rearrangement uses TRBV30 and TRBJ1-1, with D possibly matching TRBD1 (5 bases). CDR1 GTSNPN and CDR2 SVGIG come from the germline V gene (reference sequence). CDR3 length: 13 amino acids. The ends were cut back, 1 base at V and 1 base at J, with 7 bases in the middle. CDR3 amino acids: CAWSGGGNTEAFF. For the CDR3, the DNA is TGTGCCTGGAGTGGGGGGGGGAACACTGAAGCTTTCTTT.

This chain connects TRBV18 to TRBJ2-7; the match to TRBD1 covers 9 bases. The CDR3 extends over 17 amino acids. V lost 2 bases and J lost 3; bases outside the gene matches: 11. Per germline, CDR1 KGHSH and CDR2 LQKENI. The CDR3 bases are TGTGCCAGCTCACCAGAATACCGGGACAGGGATCTCTACGAGCAGTACTTC. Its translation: CASSPEYRDRDLYEQYF.

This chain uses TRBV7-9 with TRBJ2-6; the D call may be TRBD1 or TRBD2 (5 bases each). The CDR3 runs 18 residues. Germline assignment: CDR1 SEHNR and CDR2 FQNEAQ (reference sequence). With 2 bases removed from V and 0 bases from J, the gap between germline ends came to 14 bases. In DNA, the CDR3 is TGTGCCAGCAGCTTAAGGTCAGGGAGCTTCTCTGGGGCCAACGTCCTGACTTTC. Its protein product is CASSLRSGSFSGANVLTF.

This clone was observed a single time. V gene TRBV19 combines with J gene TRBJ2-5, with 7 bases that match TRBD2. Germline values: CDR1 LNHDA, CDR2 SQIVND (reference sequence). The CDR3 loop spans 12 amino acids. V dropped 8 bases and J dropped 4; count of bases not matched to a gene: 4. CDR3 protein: CASSGEGETQYF. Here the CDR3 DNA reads TGTGCCAGTTCGGGGGAGGGAGAGACCCAGTACTTC.